The entry below gives a single TCR beta chain sequence along with its context. It lacks a known antigen. No base quality values were provided; no much bigger clone lies one nucleotide off. The donors were healthy, HIV-negative adults who had no recently reported acute infections or vaccinations. All donors were Caucasian adults living in Nashville, Tennessee, USA. CD4+ T cells were enriched by magnetic negative selection; naive cells were then positively selected on CD45RA, and the negative fraction formed the memory subset. Blood was collected by leukapheresis, and PBMCs were isolated by Ficoll-Histopaque density gradient centrifugation and then cryopreserved in liquid nitrogen vapor phase. Purity and quantity of every magnetically sorted T cell population were checked by analytical flow cytometry. Genomic DNA was isolated from every sorted fraction and measured by UV absorbance on a Nanodrop 2000c.

The germline V gene sets CDR1 to SGHNT and CDR2 to YENEEA. V sheds 5 bases and J sheds 7 bases, leaving 12 bases between their ends. The CDR3, cysteine through phenylalanine, is 12 amino acids long. Only the CDR3 portion is preserved as DNA: 36 bases, with reading frame beginning at the first base. TCR CDR3 regions were amplified from genomic DNA by multiplex PCR using the deep immunoSEQ assay. For each cell subset, the extracted genomic DNA was distributed evenly across all wells of several immunoSEQ 96-well plates, and each plate served as one replicate. For sorted subsets, each replicate PCR was loaded with approximately 190 ng genomic DNA, equivalent to 32,000 or so T cell genomes. The purified libraries were quantified using a Qubit 3.0 fluorometer, sized with a Bioanalyzer 2100, and then quantified again using the KAPA Library Quantification kit. Each immunoSEQ 96-well plate was sequenced on its own single-read 150-cycle Illumina NextSeq 550 flow cell. Turning to the authors' computational methods: Because the immunoSEQ output held only junctional sequences and lacked quality scores, the filtering could not match the filtering applied to full-length reads. To assign V/J genes and CDR3, sequences were annotated against IMGT germline references using PyIR, a Python wrapper for IgBLAST v1.9. Any read was removed if the V/J assignment was weak (E-value above 1e-6), the CDR3 was missing, or the read contained stop codons, out-of-frame junctions, or ambiguous translated residues. V3J clonotypes were defined as sequences sharing an identical inferred V gene, J gene, and CDR3 amino acid sequence. Percentage overlap between repertoires was computed as shared unique clonotypes divided by the size of the smaller repertoire. Three approaches were used to assess repertoire richness: RTK rarefaction, the Chao1 estimator, and Recon v2.1 estimates of unobserved clonotypes. For all TCRbeta clonotypes obtained by the gDNA method from several donors, generation probabilities were computed with OLGA. This is the immuneACCESS table as TCRdb keeps it, with only in-frame sequences that have V and J called. A part of the clones is gone; compared with another copy, unresolved V genes explain less than half, and the rest is unexplained. The DNA was the basis for D and trimming; V, J and clone size are from that table. In all, the sample holds a few hundred thousand clones, and approximately 65% of those were seen once. Over 8.5% of the sample is taken by the ten largest.

These data belong to a study of shared clonotypes between healthy human individuals (dated by TCRdb to about 2020). General notes on the study: The cohort comprised two women and a few men aged 18 to 49 years. To increase sequencing depth and limit assay-specific biases, different laboratories used diverse techniques to prepare libraries and sequence TCR repertoires. To estimate repertoire size and how much clonotypes are shared between individuals, the study performed deep sequencing of blood TCR repertoires from roughly five healthy adults. Between about 0.9 and 8.9 billion PBMCs per donor were obtained by leukapheresis. For each donor, CD4 naive and CD4 memory were each given three plates, CD8 naive was given two plates, and CD8 memory was given one plate. What the authors observed across the whole study: Rarefaction of sorted-subset datasets indicated incomplete sequencing despite the large sequencing depth. Pairwise subsampling indicated that sequencing depth was expected to affect the degree of clonotype sharing among donors. The small number of donors limited the genetic and exposure-history diversity represented. Across four donors, 4.5% to 6.5% of naive CD4, approximately 4% of naive CD8, about 2.3% of memory CD4, and approximately 0.4% of memory CD8 clonotypes were shared. Sampling was restricted to blood, and TCR repertoires in tissues likely differ from the TCR repertoires found in blood. Higher generation probabilities were observed for clonotypes shared by all four sorted-subset donors than for non-shared clonotypes. Estimated clonotype richness was generally larger for naive than for memory subsets.

The source material was memory CD4+ T cells sorted from blood. The cell subset or site label for this specimen denotes: CD45RA-negative fraction. The chain is made from TRBV11-3 and TRBJ2-7, with a tentative D gene TRBD1 over 6 matching bases. This TCR was sampled from a man aged 30-40 years in good health. The CDR3 amino acid sequence is: CASSGQLLEQYF. Read as DNA, the sequence is TGTGCCAGCAGCGGACAGCTTTTAGAGCAGTACTTC.